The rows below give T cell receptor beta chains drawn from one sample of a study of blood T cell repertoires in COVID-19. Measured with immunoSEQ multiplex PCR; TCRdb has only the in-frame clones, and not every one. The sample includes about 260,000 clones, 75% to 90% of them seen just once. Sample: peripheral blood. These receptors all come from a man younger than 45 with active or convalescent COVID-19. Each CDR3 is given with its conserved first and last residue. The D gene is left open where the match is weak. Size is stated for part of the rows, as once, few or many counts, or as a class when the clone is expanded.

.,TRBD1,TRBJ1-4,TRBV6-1,CASSDFPTGGNEKLFF,TGTGCCAGCAGTGATTTCCCTACAGGGGGTAATGAAAAACTGTTTTTT
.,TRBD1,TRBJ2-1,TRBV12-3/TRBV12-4,CASTLGTGQFF,TGTGCCAGCACCCTGGGGACAGGCCAGTTCTTC
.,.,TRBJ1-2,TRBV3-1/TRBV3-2,CASSQGITRGGCFYTF,TGTGCCAGCAGCCAAGGTATCACTCGCGGGGGATGTTTCTACACCTTC
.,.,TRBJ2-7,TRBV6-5,CASSYDINYEQYF,TGTGCCAGCAGTTACGACATCAACTACGAGCAGTACTTC
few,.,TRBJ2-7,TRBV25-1,CASSDPGTYEQYF,TGTGCCAGCAGTGATCCGGGGACCTACGAGCAGTACTTC
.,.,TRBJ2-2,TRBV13,CASSLGDSTGELFF,TGTGCCAGCAGCTTGGGCGACAGCACCGGGGAGCTGTTTTTT
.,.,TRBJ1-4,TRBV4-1,CASSGGFGPEKLFF,TGCGCCAGCAGTGGAGGGTTTGGGCCTGAAAAACTGTTTTTT
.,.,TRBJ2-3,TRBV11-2,CASSTSTDTQYF,TGTGCCAGCTCAACTAGCACAGATACGCAGTATTTT
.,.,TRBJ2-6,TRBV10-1,CASSASGANVLTF,TGCGCCAGCAGTGCCTCCGGGGCCAACGTCCTGACTTTC
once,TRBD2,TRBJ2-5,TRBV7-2,CASSLATGTSGGIFQETQYF,TGTGCCAGCAGCTTAGCCACCGGGACTAGCGGGGGGATCTTTCAAGAGACCCAGTACTTC
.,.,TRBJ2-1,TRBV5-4,CASSLGRGHDWVGNEQFF,TGTGCCAGCAGCTTGGGGCGGGGGCACGATTGGGTTGGGAATGAGCAGTTCTTC
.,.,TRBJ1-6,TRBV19,CASSLGSTLSGSPLHF,TGTGCCAGTAGCCTCGGATCAACCCTTTCGGGTTCACCCCTCCACTTT
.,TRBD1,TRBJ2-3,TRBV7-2,CASSLAGQGASDTQYF,TGTGCCAGCAGCTTAGCGGGACAGGGGGCTTCAGATACGCAGTATTTT
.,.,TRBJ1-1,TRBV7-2,CASSLGQGFVGNTEAFF,TGTGCCAGCAGCTTGGGGCAGGGGTTTGTTGGGAACACTGAAGCTTTCTTT
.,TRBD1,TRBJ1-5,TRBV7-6,CASSLRGRTGDQRVNQPQHF,TGTGCCAGCAGCTTGAGAGGCAGGACAGGAGATCAGCGGGTCAATCAGCCCCAGCATTTT
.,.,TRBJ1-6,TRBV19,CASTFTLESPLHF,TGTGCCAGTACCTTCACCTTGGAGTCACCCCTCCACTTT
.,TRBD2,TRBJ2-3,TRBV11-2,CASSLLPGGLDTQYF,TGTGCCAGCAGCTTACTTCCGGGGGGGCTGGATACGCAGTATTTT
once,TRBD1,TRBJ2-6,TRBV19,CASSAPGQRLRDSGANVLTF,TGTGCCAGTAGTGCTCCGGGACAGAGACTCAGAGACTCTGGGGCCAACGTCCTGACTTTC
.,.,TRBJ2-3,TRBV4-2,CASSQVESSTDTQYF,TGTGCCAGCAGCCAAGTGGAGTCAAGCACAGATACGCAGTATTTT
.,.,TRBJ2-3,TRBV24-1,CATSDPRRRGPQYF,TGTGCCACCAGTGACCCTCGGCGCAGGGGTCCGCAGTATTTT
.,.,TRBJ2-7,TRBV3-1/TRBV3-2,CASSQGFEGAQQYF,TGTGCCAGCAGCCAAGGATTTGAGGGAGCTCAGCAGTACTTC
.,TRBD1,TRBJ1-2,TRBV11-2,CASSLGGQGYNYGYTF,TGTGCCAGCAGCCTCGGAGGACAGGGATATAACTATGGCTACACCTTC
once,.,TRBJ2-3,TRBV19,CASSVQVWQEVDTQYF,TGTGCCAGTAGTGTCCAGGTATGGCAGGAGGTGGATACGCAGTATTTT
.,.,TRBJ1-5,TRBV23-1,CASSHGGQPQHF,TGCGCCAGCAGCCACGGGGGGCAGCCCCAGCATTTT
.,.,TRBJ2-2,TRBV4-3,CASSHLALGTLGGELFF,TGCGCCAGCAGCCATCTGGCTCTCGGTACACTAGGCGGGGAGCTGTTTTTT
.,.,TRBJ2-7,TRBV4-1,CASSQVTGEAYEQYF,TGCGCCAGCAGCCAAGTAACTGGGGAGGCCTACGAGCAGTACTTC
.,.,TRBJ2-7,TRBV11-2,CASSLDFGRAGKSYEQYF,TGTGCCAGCAGCTTAGATTTTGGTCGGGCGGGGAAATCCTACGAGCAGTACTTC
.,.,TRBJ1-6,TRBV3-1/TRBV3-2,CASSPLNRANSPLHF,TGTGCCAGCAGCCCCCTGAACAGGGCGAATTCACCCCTCCACTTT
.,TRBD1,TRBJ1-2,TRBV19,CASTGDRDNYGYTF,TGTGCCAGTACCGGGGACAGGGATAACTATGGCTACACCTTC
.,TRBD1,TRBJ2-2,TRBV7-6,CASSLAPGQGFGELFF,TGTGCCAGCAGCTTAGCTCCCGGACAGGGTTTCGGGGAGCTGTTTTTT
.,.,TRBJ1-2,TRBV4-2,CASSQENHRARYGYTF,TGTGCCAGCAGCCAAGAGAACCACAGGGCCCGCTATGGCTACACCTTC
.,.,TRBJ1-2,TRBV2,CASSDDYGYTF,TGTGCCAGCAGTGACGACTATGGCTACACCTTC
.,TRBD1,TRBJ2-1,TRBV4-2,CASSQAAATGALYNEQFF,TGTGCCAGCAGCCAAGCCGCCGCGACAGGGGCCCTCTACAATGAGCAGTTCTTC
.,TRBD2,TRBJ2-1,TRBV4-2,CASSQALSGGARNEQFF,TGTGCCAGCAGCCAGGCCCTAAGCGGGGGGGCGAGGAATGAGCAGTTCTTC
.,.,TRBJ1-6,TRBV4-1,CASSQVVGGAGSPLHF,TGCGCCAGCAGCCAAGTCGTAGGAGGGGCAGGTTCACCCCTCCACTTT
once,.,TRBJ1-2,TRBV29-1,CSVSGTLPNNGYTF,TGCAGCGTCTCTGGGACTCTTCCCAACAATGGCTACACCTTC
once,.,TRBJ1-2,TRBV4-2,CASSQDPVRGGYTF,TGTGCCAGCAGCCAAGATCCCGTTAGAGGTGGCTACACCTTC
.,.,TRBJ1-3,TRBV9,CASSRLVQNSGNTIYF,TGTGCCAGCAGCCGTCTCGTACAGAACTCTGGAAACACCATATATTTT
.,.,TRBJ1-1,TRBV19,CASSIVAGARGTEAFF,TGTGCCAGTAGTATAGTTGCAGGGGCGAGGGGCACTGAAGCTTTCTTT
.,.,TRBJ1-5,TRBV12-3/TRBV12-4,CASSLTGNQPQHF,TGTGCCAGCAGTTTGACAGGCAATCAGCCCCAGCATTTT
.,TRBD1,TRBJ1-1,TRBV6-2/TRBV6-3,CASSGQGASTEAFF,TGTGCCAGCAGTGGACAGGGGGCTTCCACTGAAGCTTTCTTT
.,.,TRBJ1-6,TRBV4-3,CASSRQDNSPLHF,TGCGCCAGCTCCCGACAGGATAATTCACCCCTCCACTTT
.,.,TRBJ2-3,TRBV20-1,CSARSTDTQYF,TGCAGTGCCCGTTCGACAGATACGCAGTATTTT
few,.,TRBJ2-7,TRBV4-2,CASSQDWSEKQYF,TGTGCCAGCAGCCAAGATTGGTCCGAGAAGCAGTACTTC
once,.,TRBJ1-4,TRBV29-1,CSVRGSNEKLFF,TGCAGCGTTCGGGGGTCTAATGAAAAACTGTTTTTT